This TCR beta chain was sequenced in a study of OX40 agonist ivuxolimab in advanced cancers. The wider study: Dose-escalation subjects each had hepatocellular carcinoma, melanoma, renal cell or head and neck cancer. General study results and limits: Clonal expansion among partial responders at 0.1-3.0 mg/kg ranked near the lowest.

Baseline, cycle 4 day 1, and cycle 7 day 1 were the blood sampling points. Turning to this clone: What it recognizes is unknown. It is unclear where the CDR3 begins or ends on the DNA, so no DNA is shown, and the CDR3 is as TCRdb lists it.

Produced via immunoSEQ multiplex PCR; TCRdb's table is partial and in-frame only. Among tens of thousands of clones listed, 81% were seen once. CDR1 is SNHLY and CDR2 is FYNNEI in the germline V gene. The CDR3 comprises 17 residues, both ends counted. The sequence was obtained from an adult with an advanced solid tumor such as melanoma, head and neck, liver or kidney cancer. Specimen: CD4+ or CD8+ T cells sorted from blood, collected in a trial of the OX40 agonist ivuxolimab. V usage is TRBV2 and J usage is TRBJ2-5; the D segment call TRBD1 is taken from the table without a DNA check. The CDR3 sequence: CASTFGQGTVYQETRYF.